A selection of T cell receptor beta chains follows, all from one sample in a study of T-cell memory formation after mild COVID-19. TCRdb used MiXCR to reprocess the 5' RACE reads, holding one entry per CDR3 protein. The sample has 350,000 to 450,000 distinct CDR3 sequences, approximately 29% seen once; the top ten hold about 13%. The specimen was PBMCs or a T cell subset sorted from them (not recorded which). Receptors were obtained from an adult woman who had mild COVID-19 (a few samples of this study predate the infection). Cell type and time point are not known. Each CDR3 is given with its conserved first and last residue. The D gene is left open where the match is weak. Clone size is stated in some rows and not others, as once, few, many or a class when expanded.

clone_size j_call d_call v_call cdr3_aa cdr3_nt
NA TRBJ2-7 NA TRBV7-9 CASSSDLSSYEQYF TGTGCCAGCAGCTCGGACTTAAGCTCCTACGAGCAGTACTTC
NA TRBJ2-7 NA TRBV11-2 CASSLGVTFEQYF TGTGCCAGCAGCTTAGGGGTCACGTTCGAGCAGTACTTC
NA TRBJ2-1 TRBD2 TRBV4-2 CASSQAASGRSNEQFF TGTGCCAGCAGCCAAGCGGCTAGCGGGAGATCAAATGAGCAGTTCTTC
once TRBJ2-7 TRBD2 TRBV28 CASSFPLAGRSYEQYF TGTGCCAGCAGTTTCCCCCTAGCGGGCCGCTCCTACGAGCAGTACTTC
NA TRBJ2-7 NA TRBV15 CATSRGTASTKQYF TGTGCCACCAGCAGAGGGACTGCCTCTACGAAGCAGTACTTC
NA TRBJ1-1 NA TRBV4-1 CASSPLGGYTNTEAFF TGCGCCAGCAGCCCTTTAGGCGGGTACACGAACACTGAAGCTTTCTTT
NA TRBJ2-3 NA TRBV7-9 CASSAGPRGTQYF TGTGCCAGCAGCGCGGGCCCTCGGGGTACGCAGTATTTT
NA TRBJ2-7 TRBD2 TRBV20-1 CSARDLGLAGAYEQYF TGCAGTGCTAGAGACTTGGGACTAGCGGGAGCCTACGAGCAGTACTTC
NA TRBJ2-5 NA TRBV27 CASSLSGSFGETQYF TGTGCCAGCAGTTTATCGGGCAGCTTTGGGGAGACCCAGTACTTC
NA TRBJ2-5 NA TRBV29-1 CSVEGIETQYF TGCAGCGTGGAGGGTATAGAGACCCAGTACTTC
NA TRBJ2-3 TRBD2 TRBV20-1 CSAPGTSGAMAQYF TGCAGTGCTCCCGGGACTAGCGGGGCCATGGCGCAGTATTTT
NA TRBJ1-1 NA TRBV12-3/TRBV12-4 CASSPTLLNTEAFF TGTGCCAGCAGCCCCACCCTACTGAACACTGAAGCTTTCTTT
few TRBJ2-7 NA TRBV24-1 CASLSAHEQYF TGTGCCTCCCTGTCTGCCCACGAGCAGTACTTC
NA TRBJ2-5 NA TRBV7-2 CASSLGVRETQYF TGTGCCAGCAGCTTAGGAGTGCGAGAGACCCAGTACTTC
NA TRBJ2-7 NA TRBV25-1 CASSEMEYYEQYF TGTGCCAGCAGTGAGATGGAATACTACGAGCAGTACTTC
NA TRBJ2-7 NA TRBV29-1 CSVVRPLSYEQYF TGCAGCGTTGTTAGACCGCTCTCCTACGAGCAGTACTTC
few TRBJ1-6 NA TRBV7-3 CASSLGGRDSPLHF TGTGCCAGCAGCTTAGGGGGGCGCGATTCACCCCTCCACTTT
NA TRBJ2-3 TRBD2 TRBV7-9 CASSSTSGGSSQYF TGTGCCAGCAGCTCGACTAGCGGGGGATCATCCCAGTATTTT
NA TRBJ1-6 TRBD1 TRBV20-1 CSARALRSGGGSPLHF TGCAGTGCTAGAGCCTTGAGGTCAGGGGGTGGTTCACCCCTCCACTTT
NA TRBJ1-3 NA TRBV5-4 CASFPEGEAGNTIYF TGTGCCAGCTTCCCAGAAGGGGAAGCTGGAAACACCATATATTTT
NA TRBJ2-1 TRBD2 TRBV12-3/TRBV12-4 CASSSPPWSGRRYEQFF TGTGCCAGCAGTTCCCCTCCGTGGAGCGGGAGGAGGTATGAGCAGTTCTTC
few TRBJ1-1 NA TRBV19 CASSIDRRQNTEAFF TGTGCCAGTAGTATAGATCGTAGGCAGAACACTGAAGCTTTCTTT
NA TRBJ2-7 TRBD1 TRBV27 CARSSETGFEQYF TGTGCCAGAAGTTCCGAGACAGGGTTCGAGCAGTACTTC
NA TRBJ2-7 TRBD1 TRBV20-1 CSASSGQGFYEQYF TGCAGTGCTAGTTCGGGACAGGGGTTCTACGAGCAGTACTTC
few TRBJ2-1 NA TRBV7-2 CASSLQRYNEQFF TGTGCCAGCAGCCTCCAGCGGTACAATGAGCAGTTCTTC
NA TRBJ2-1 TRBD2 TRBV20-1 CSARGTGGSFNEQFF TGCAGTGCTAGAGGGACTGGCGGGAGTTTCAATGAGCAGTTCTTC
NA TRBJ1-2 NA TRBV30 CAWNAYRDGYTF TGTGCCTGGAATGCCTACAGGGATGGCTACACCTTC
few TRBJ1-6 NA TRBV7-3 CASSLTRGADNSPLHF TGTGCCAGCAGCTTGACCAGGGGCGCGGATAATTCACCCCTCCACTTT